The T cell receptor beta chain described here comes from a study of vaccination and CD4 T cells after COVID-19. Study background: SARS-CoV-2, HCoV-NL63, HCoV-OC43 and HCoV-229E supplied the overlapping spike peptides used to stimulate cells.

On this clonotype: Antigen unknown.

Scientists ran DNA taken from cultured CD4+ T cells through the Oncomine TCR Beta short-read assay for sequencing. TCRdb called the PCR reads again in MiXCR, with one record for every CDR3 protein. Of 5,500 to 8,000 distinct CDR3 sequences listed, roughly 22% are singletons. Findings of the study overall: When vaccine-specific clones from convalescent patients were examined, 304 of 307 were spike mono-reactive.

Germline V gene data show CDR1 as LGHNA and CDR2 as YSLEER. V was trimmed by 3 bases and J by 2 bases, leaving 16 bases between them. The CDR3 totals 16 residues. Treatment of the sample: roughly 10-day PBMC culture with coronavirus spike peptide pools or control peptides (ViraFEST assay). This specimen consisted of CD4+ T cells from blood, cultured in vitro, obtained after SARS-CoV-2 vaccination. The chain carries TRBV4-3 and TRBJ1-2; D might be TRBD1 (5 bases). This TCR was recovered from a human donor who had recovered from COVID-19. The DNA of the CDR3 is TGCGCCAGCAGCCAGGACCTGAGACAGACCAACTATGGCTACACCTTC. Protein sequence: CASSQDLRQTNYGYTF.